Listed below are T cell receptor beta chains from one sample, sequenced in a study of beta chain features in type 1 diabetes. Sequencing was performed with immunoSEQ multiplex PCR; in TCRdb, only in-frame clones are kept and a portion is missing. The table records under 300,000 clones, roughly a tenth of them present only once. Sequencing was performed on naive CD4+ T cells from blood. These receptors all come from a man aged 25-40 years with type 1 diabetes. Both conserved end residues are part of each CDR3. A D gene is named only where the DNA matches it firmly. Expanded clones get a size class; other rows say once, few or many, or leave the size out.

D: TRBD1; size: few; J: TRBJ1-2; V: TRBV2; DNA: TGTGCCAGCAGTGCAGGGGGTTATGGCTACACCTTC; CDR3: CASSAGGYGYTF
D: -; size: few; J: TRBJ2-1; V: TRBV11-2; DNA: TGTGCCAGCAGCTTAGGGCCCCCGACCGGGAGCGATGAGCAGTTCTTC; CDR3: CASSLGPPTGSDEQFF
D: -; size: few; J: TRBJ2-5; V: TRBV27; DNA: TGTGCCAGCAGTTCCTTGGCCCCCCAGGGCTGGGAGACCCAGTACTTC; CDR3: CASSSLAPQGWETQYF
D: -; size: few; J: TRBJ2-3; V: TRBV7-9; DNA: TGTGCCAGCAGCCCCGGGACACCAAAAGATACGCAGTATTTT; CDR3: CASSPGTPKDTQYF
D: -; size: few; J: TRBJ2-7; V: TRBV6-8; DNA: TGTGCCAGCAGTTGGGCCGAGACAGCCTTTTATTCCTACGAGCAGTACTTC; CDR3: CASSWAETAFYSYEQYF
D: -; size: -; J: TRBJ2-6; V: TRBV10-3; DNA: TGTGCCATCAGTCCTGTAGGCGGCGGGGCCAACGTCCTGACTTTC; CDR3: CAISPVGGGANVLTF
D: TRBD1; size: few; J: TRBJ1-5; V: TRBV28; DNA: TGTGCCAGCAGTTTTATGGACAGGGGACGCCGTCAGCCCCAGCATTTT; CDR3: CASSFMDRGRRQPQHF
D: -; size: few; J: TRBJ2-7; V: TRBV7-3; DNA: TGTGCCAGCATCTTGGGAGTACAGAGCTACGAGCAGTACTTC; CDR3: CASILGVQSYEQYF
D: -; size: few; J: TRBJ1-1; V: TRBV5-4; DNA: TGTGCCAGCAGCTCCGACAGTGGGAACACTGAAGCTTTCTTT; CDR3: CASSSDSGNTEAFF
D: TRBD1; size: -; J: TRBJ2-7; V: TRBV6-5; DNA: TGTGCCAGCAGTCCTCGGACAGGCCTCTCCGAGCAGTACTTC; CDR3: CASSPRTGLSEQYF
D: TRBD2; size: -; J: TRBJ2-6; V: TRBV11-2; DNA: TGTGCCAGCAGCCGAACGACTAGCGGGGACCTTGGGGCCAACGTCCTGACTTTC; CDR3: CASSRTTSGDLGANVLTF
D: -; size: -; J: TRBJ2-3; V: TRBV5-4; DNA: TGTGCCAGCAGCTTGGACGGGGATACGCAGTATTTT; CDR3: CASSLDGDTQYF
D: TRBD2; size: -; J: TRBJ2-3; V: TRBV7-7; DNA: TGTGCTAGCAGCCCCGGACTAGCCCGCACAGATACGCAGTATTTT; CDR3: CASSPGLARTDTQYF
D: -; size: few; J: TRBJ1-5; V: TRBV2; DNA: TGTGCCAGCAGTGATGATAGGCGGGATCAGCCCCAGCATTTT; CDR3: CASSDDRRDQPQHF
D: -; size: -; J: TRBJ1-1; V: TRBV29-1; DNA: TGCAGCGTTGAGATGACAGCTATGAACACTGAAGCTTTCTTT; CDR3: CSVEMTAMNTEAFF
D: TRBD1; size: -; J: TRBJ2-5; V: TRBV5-1; DNA: TGCGCCAGCAGCGGACAGGGCGGGGAGACCCAGTACTTC; CDR3: CASSGQGGETQYF
D: TRBD1; size: few; J: TRBJ1-2; V: TRBV4-1; DNA: TGCGCCAGCAGCCAAGGCTCGGGGACAGGGAGCGGCTACACCTTC; CDR3: CASSQGSGTGSGYTF
D: -; size: few; J: TRBJ2-5; V: TRBV11-3; DNA: TGTGCCAGCAGCTCGAGACTGGGCCAAGAGACCCAGTACTTC; CDR3: CASSSRLGQETQYF
D: -; size: -; J: TRBJ2-3; V: TRBV28; DNA: TGTGCCAGCAGTTTGTCCGCGGCGGGCACAGATACGCAGTATTTT; CDR3: CASSLSAAGTDTQYF
D: -; size: few; J: TRBJ1-5; V: TRBV16; DNA: TGTGCCAGCAGCCAAGGGGCAAATAGCAATCAGCCCCAGCATTTT; CDR3: CASSQGANSNQPQHF
D: -; size: -; J: TRBJ2-5; V: TRBV6-6; DNA: TGTGCCAGCAGTTACTCAGCCCTCCCAGGGGAGACCCAGTACTTC; CDR3: CASSYSALPGETQYF
D: -; size: -; J: TRBJ2-5; V: TRBV9; DNA: TGTGCCAGCAGCGTAGCCGGGACCCTAGGGGGAGAGACCCAGTACTTC; CDR3: CASSVAGTLGGETQYF